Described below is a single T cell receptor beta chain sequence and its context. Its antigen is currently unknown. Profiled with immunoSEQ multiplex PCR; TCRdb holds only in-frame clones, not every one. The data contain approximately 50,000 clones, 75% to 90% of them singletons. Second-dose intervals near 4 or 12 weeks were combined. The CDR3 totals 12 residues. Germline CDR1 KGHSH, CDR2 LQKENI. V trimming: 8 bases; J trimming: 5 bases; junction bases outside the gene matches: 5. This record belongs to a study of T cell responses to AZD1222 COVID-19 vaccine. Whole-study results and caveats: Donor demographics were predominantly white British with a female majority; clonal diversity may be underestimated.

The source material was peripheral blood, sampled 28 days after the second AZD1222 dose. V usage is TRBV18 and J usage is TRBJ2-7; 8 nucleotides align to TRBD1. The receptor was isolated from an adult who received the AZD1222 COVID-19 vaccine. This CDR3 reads CASATGENEQYF. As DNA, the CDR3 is TGTGCCAGCGCGACAGGGGAGAACGAGCAGTACTTC.